The present T cell receptor beta chain was sequenced within a study of post-analysis software for immune sequencing data. Study in general: Progressive-relapsing, secondary progressive and relapsing-remitting multiple sclerosis were among the disease courses included. General study findings and limits: A few TRBV segments occurring more often in patients than controls included TRBV5-6, TRBV5-1 and TRBV20-1. Multiple sclerosis was associated with a significant reduction in normalized Chao1 diversity relative to controls. Same-batch preparations were strongly co-clustered by F measure.

Tagging with unique molecular identifiers was a feature of the TCR beta cDNA libraries. cDNA molecules numbering roughly 500,000 came from roughly 1.1 to 9.2 million T cells. TCRdb recomputed calls from the PCR reads with MiXCR, one row per CDR3 protein. This table holds about 770,000 distinct CDR3 sequences, approximately 44% found once. Between the trimmed V and J ends, which lost 4 bases and 5 bases, there was a span of 16 bases. Germline values: CDR1 KGHDR, CDR2 SFDVKD. CDR3 length equals 16 residues. As regards this clonotype: The antigen remains undetermined.

The sequenced sample was blood. The source is a girl between 10 and 17 years old with multiple sclerosis. The chain is built from TRBV24-1 and TRBJ2-2; D gene ambiguous. Here the CDR3 reads CATSDAKLIGTGELFF. As DNA, the CDR3 is TGTGCCACCAGTGACGCCAAACTCATCGGGACCGGGGAGCTGTTTTTT.